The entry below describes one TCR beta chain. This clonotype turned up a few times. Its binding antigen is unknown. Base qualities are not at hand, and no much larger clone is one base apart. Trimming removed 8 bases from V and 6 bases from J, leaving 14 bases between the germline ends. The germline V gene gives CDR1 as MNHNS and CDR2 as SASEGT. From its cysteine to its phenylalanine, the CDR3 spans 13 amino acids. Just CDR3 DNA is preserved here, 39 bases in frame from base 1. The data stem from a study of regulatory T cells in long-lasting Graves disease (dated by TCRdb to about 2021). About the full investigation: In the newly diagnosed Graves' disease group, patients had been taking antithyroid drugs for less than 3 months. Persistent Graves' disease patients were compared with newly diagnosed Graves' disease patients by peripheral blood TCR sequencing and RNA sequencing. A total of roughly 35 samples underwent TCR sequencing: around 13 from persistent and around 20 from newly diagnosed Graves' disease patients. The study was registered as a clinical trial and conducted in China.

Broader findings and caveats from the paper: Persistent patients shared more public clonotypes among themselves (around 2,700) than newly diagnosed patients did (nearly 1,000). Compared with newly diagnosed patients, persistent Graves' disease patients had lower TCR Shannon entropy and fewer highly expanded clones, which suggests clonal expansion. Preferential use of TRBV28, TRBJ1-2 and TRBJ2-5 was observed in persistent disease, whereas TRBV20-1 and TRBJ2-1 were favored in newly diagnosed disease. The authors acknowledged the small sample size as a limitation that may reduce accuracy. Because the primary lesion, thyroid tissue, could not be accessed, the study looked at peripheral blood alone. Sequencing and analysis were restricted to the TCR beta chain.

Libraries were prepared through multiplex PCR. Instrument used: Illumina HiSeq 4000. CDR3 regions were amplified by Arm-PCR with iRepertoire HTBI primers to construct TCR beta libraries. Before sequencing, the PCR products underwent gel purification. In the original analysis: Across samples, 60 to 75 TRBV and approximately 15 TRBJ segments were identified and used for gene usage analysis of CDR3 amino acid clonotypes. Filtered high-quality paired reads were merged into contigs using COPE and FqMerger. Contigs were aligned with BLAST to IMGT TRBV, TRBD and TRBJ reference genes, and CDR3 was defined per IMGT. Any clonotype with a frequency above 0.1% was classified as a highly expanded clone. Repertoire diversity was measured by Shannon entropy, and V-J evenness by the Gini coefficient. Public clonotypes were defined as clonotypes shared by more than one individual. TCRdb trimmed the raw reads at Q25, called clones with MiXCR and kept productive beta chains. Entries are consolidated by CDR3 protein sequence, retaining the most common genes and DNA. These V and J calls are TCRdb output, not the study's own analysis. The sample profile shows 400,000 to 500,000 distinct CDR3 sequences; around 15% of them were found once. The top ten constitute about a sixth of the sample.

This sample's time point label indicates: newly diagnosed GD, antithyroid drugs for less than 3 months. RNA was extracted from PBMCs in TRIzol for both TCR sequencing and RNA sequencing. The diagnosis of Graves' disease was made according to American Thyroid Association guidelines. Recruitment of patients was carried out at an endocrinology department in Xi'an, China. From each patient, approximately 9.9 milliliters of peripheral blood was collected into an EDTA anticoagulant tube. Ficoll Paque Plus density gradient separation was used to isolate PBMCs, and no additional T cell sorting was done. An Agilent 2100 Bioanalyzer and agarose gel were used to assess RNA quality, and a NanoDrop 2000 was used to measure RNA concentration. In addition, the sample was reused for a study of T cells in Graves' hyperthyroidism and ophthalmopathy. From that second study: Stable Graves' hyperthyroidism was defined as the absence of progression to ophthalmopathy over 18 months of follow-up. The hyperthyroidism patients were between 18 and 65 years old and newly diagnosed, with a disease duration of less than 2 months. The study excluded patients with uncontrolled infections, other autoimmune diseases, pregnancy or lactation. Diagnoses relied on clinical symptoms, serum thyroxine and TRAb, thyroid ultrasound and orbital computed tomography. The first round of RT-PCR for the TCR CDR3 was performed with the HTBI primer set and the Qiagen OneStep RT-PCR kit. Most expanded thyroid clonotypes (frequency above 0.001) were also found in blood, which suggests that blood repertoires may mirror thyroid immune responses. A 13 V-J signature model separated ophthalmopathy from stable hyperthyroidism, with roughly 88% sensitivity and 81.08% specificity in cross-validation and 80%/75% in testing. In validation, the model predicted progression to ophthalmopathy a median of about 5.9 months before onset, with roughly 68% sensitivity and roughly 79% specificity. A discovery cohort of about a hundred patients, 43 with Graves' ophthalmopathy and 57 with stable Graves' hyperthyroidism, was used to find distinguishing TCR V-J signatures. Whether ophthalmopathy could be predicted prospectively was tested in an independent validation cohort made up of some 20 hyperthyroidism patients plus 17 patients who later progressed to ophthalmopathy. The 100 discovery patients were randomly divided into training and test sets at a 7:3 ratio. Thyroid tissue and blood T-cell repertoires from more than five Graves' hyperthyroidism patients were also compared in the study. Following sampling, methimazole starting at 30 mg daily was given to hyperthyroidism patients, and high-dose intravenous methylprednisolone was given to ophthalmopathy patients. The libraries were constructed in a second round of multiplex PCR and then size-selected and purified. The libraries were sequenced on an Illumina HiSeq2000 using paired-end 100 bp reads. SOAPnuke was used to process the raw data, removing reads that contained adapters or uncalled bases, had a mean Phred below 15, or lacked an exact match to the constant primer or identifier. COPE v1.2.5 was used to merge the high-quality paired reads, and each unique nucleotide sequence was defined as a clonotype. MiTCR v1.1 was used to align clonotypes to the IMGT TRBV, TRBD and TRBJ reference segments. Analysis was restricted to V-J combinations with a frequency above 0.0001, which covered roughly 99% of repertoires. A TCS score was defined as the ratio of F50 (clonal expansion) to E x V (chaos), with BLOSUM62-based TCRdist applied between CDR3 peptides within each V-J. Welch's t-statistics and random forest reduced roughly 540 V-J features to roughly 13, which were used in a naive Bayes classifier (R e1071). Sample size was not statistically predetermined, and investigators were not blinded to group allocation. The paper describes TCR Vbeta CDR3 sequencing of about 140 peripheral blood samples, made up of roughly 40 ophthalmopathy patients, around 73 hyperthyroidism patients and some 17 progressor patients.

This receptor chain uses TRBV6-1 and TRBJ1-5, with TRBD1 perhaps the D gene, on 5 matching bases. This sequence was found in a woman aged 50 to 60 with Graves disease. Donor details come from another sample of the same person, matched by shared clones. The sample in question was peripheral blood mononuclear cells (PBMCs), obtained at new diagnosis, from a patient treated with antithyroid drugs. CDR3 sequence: CASWGGVVQPQHF. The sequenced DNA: TGTGCCAGCTGGGGGGGTGTCGTTCAGCCCCAGCATTTT.